The 28 T cell receptor beta chains listed next were all sequenced from one sample in a study of T cell repertoires in cytomegalovirus infection. The antigens of these receptors remain unknown. TCRdb re-analysed the reads in MiXCR, keeping a single row per CDR3 protein. The sample has fewer than 1,000,000 distinct CDR3 sequences, under 40% seen once; the top ten hold around 15%. The sequences come from cultured CD8+ T cells from PBMCs, collected from culture after CMV antigen stimulation. The receptors shown here come from a human donor in good health (CMV status not recorded). Some clones in this sample may be carry-over from other donors' samples.

This chain joins TRBV7-8 and TRBJ1-2; 7 nucleotides agree with TRBD1. V lost 1 base to trimming and J lost 1 base; unmatched junction nucleotides: 3. Germline V CDR1 and CDR2: SGHVS, FQNEAQ. CDR3 size: 15 residues. This chain's CDR3 is CASSLGGQNNYGYTF. The DNA for the CDR3 is TGTGCCAGCAGCTTAGGGGGACAGAATAACTATGGCTACACCTTC.

The genes are TRBV9 and TRBJ2-1, with D perhaps TRBD1 (6 bases). Germline assignment: CDR1 SGDLS and CDR2 YYNGEE. Deletions cut 1 base from V and 0 bases from J, with 11 bases between. This CDR3 region has 16 residues. This CDR3 reads CASSVRADSSYNEQFF. As DNA, the CDR3 is TGTGCCAGCAGCGTAAGGGCGGACAGCTCCTACAATGAGCAGTTCTTC.

This clonotype has a handful of counts. The chain combines TRBV14 with TRBJ2-1; 8 bases agree with TRBD1. The CDR3 has 16 residues. The germline V gene has CDR1 SGHDN and CDR2 FVKESK. After removal of 1 base from V and 0 bases from J, the junction contained 2 bases not matched to a gene. This CDR3 is CASSQGTGLSYNEQFF. In DNA form, the CDR3 reads TGTGCCAGCAGCCAAGGGACAGGGCTCTCCTACAATGAGCAGTTCTTC.

This rearrangement joins TRBV27 to TRBJ2-7; tentatively, D is TRBD1 (5 bases). The CDR3 covers 16 residues. In germline, CDR1 is MNHEY, CDR2 SMNVEV (reference sequence). V gave up 4 bases and J gave up 6 bases, with 22 bases separating them. The CDR3 reads CASSSSVSREGREQYV. CDR3 nucleotide sequence: TGTGCCAGCAGTTCCTCCGTTTCCAGGGAAGGTCGCGAGCAGTACGTC.

The table lists this clonotype with a few counts. V and J are TRBV6-5 and TRBJ2-5, with 9 positions matching TRBD1. Germline assignment: CDR1 MNHEY and CDR2 SVGAGI. V was clipped by 3 bases and J by 4 bases; unmatched bases: 15. The CDR3 loop spans 18 amino acids. CDR3 sequence: CASSYDIRGTGFVETQYF. The CDR3 DNA is TGTGCCAGCAGTTATGATATCCGAGGGACAGGGTTTGTAGAGACCCAGTACTTC.

V usage is TRBV5-1 and J usage is TRBJ2-7; D possibly corresponds to TRBD2 (5 bases). Germline-derived CDR1 and CDR2 are SGHRS and YFSETQ. V was cut by 4 bases and J by 2 bases, with 16 bases left in between. CDR3 length: 15 amino acids. DNA of the CDR3: TGCGCCAGCAGCCTGATGTCGGACTCCACCTACGAGCAGTACTTC. The encoded protein is CASSLMSDSTYEQYF.

This clonotype was counted ten times or more. The chain links TRBV4-1 to TRBJ2-6; 9 bases agree with TRBD1. The length of the CDR3 is 19 residues. The junction had 7 bases not matched to a gene; V was cut back by 0 bases and J by 1 base. Germline V CDR1 and CDR2: MGHRA, YSYEKL. The CDR3 sequence: CASSQDFGTGFSGANVLTF. The CDR3 DNA is TGCGCCAGCAGCCAAGATTTTGGGACAGGGTTTTCTGGGGCCAACGTCCTGACTTTC.

The chain is built from TRBV6-1 and TRBJ2-7; D unresolved. Germline V gene lookup returns CDR1 MNHNS and CDR2 SASEGT. The CDR3 sequence is 13 residues long. V was cut by 6 bases and J by 5 bases, with 14 bases left in between. CDR3 protein: CASSLLGLDEQYV. The CDR3 coding sequence is TGTGCCAGCAGCCTGTTGGGCCTGGACGAGCAGTACGTC.

This clonotype was seen a few times. This rearrangement joins TRBV29-1 to TRBJ2-2; D may be TRBD2 (7 bases). Germline-derived CDR1 and CDR2 are SQVTM and ANQGSEA. This CDR3 is 14 amino acids long. Trimming took off 3 bases at V and 2 bases at J, with 10 bases between the two ends. The CDR3 spells CSVDGGANTGELFF. The CDR3 region has the DNA TGCAGCGTTGATGGGGGGGCAAACACCGGGGAGCTGTTTTTT.

This clonotype was detected many times. The chain carries TRBV12-3 or TRBV12-4 and TRBJ2-7; D tentatively fits TRBD1 or TRBD2 (5 bases each). The CDR3 loop spans 13 amino acids. Trimming removed 5 bases from V and 2 bases from J, with 10 bases in between. CDR3 amino acids: CASSPGTTYEQYF. The CDR3 DNA reads as TGTGCCAGCAGTCCCGGGACCACCTACGAGCAGTACTTC.

This clonotype has more than one count but fewer than ten. The chain joins TRBV9 to TRBJ2-6, with D maybe TRBD1 (6 bases). CDR3 length: 19 residues. Trimming removed 1 base at V and 0 bases at J, with 17 bases between. CDR1 is SGDLS, CDR2 YYNGEE, per germline. The CDR3 reads CASSVPLIDRHSGANVLTF. The CDR3 DNA reads as TGTGCCAGCAGCGTACCTCTTATCGACAGGCACTCTGGGGCCAACGTCCTGACTTTC.

The V gene is TRBV3-1, the J gene TRBJ2-1, with 8 bases that match TRBD2. The length of the CDR3 is 17 residues. V was clipped by 4 bases and J by 0 bases; unmatched bases: 8. Germline V gives CDR1 LGHDT, CDR2 YNNKEL (reference sequence). The CDR3 region is CASSPRIAGHSYNEQFF. As DNA, the CDR3 is TGTGCCAGCAGCCCAAGGATAGCGGGGCACTCCTACAATGAGCAGTTCTTC.

The V call is TRBV2, the J call TRBJ1-2; tentative D call: TRBD1 (6 bases). The CDR3 spans 15 residues. CDR1 and CDR2 (germline): SNHLY, FYNNEI. The V and J ends lost 8 bases and 6 bases respectively, with 22 bases between them. The CDR3 here is CASLLKGHNSHGYTF. CDR3 sequence (DNA): TGTGCCAGCCTTCTCAAGGGACACAATTCCCATGGCTACACCTTC.

The V and J genes are TRBV4-1 and TRBJ2-1, with a tentative D call TRBD2 (5 bases). The CDR3 contains 17 residues. Looked up from germline, CDR1 is MGHRA and CDR2 is YSYEKL. Trimming cost V 1 base and J 7 bases, with 20 bases left between them. The CDR3 loop is CASSQVPGPVSGNEQFF. The CDR3 bases are TGCGCCAGCAGCCAAGTTCCGGGCCCCGTGTCGGGGAATGAGCAGTTCTTC.

A remark on this clonotype: This sequence may be a read error, since a much larger clone differs from it by one base. The chain joins TRBV7-8 to TRBJ1-5; D perhaps matches TRBD1 (6 bases). The germline V gene encodes CDR1 SGHVS and CDR2 FQNEAQ. The CDR3 sequence is 14 residues long. The CDR3 region has the DNA TGTGCCAGCAGTACTCTTCAGGGGAATCGGCCCCAGCATTTT. This codes for CASSTLQGNRPQHF.

The chain has TRBV12-5 and TRBJ2-2, with D possibly TRBD1 on 6 matching bases. V dropped 3 bases and J dropped 0 bases, with 17 bases sitting between them. Germline V lookup: CDR1 LGHNT, CDR2 FRNRAP. CDR3 size: 18 residues. CDR3 region: CASGFFMEDRSNTGELFF. The CDR3 DNA follows: TGTGCTAGTGGTTTTTTTATGGAGGACAGATCGAACACCGGGGAGCTGTTTTTT.

In this sample, this clonotype turned up a few times. J is TRBJ2-1 and V is TRBV27, with D perhaps matching TRBD2 (5 bases). This CDR3 is 16 amino acids long. V gave up 0 bases and J gave up 0 bases, with 9 bases separating them. Germline-derived CDR1 and CDR2 are MNHEY and SMNVEV (reference sequence). The CDR3 DNA reads as TGTGCCAGCAGTTTATCGTACGGGGACTCCTACAATGAGCAGTTCTTC. Amino acids: CASSLSYGDSYNEQFF.

This chain joins TRBV6-6 and TRBJ1-6, with D uncertain. V lost 0 bases, J lost 3 bases, and 15 bases lay in between. This CDR3 is 18 amino acids long. The germline CDR1 and CDR2 sequences are MNHNY and SVGAGI (reference sequence). The CDR3 sequence: CASSYSGPPVDYNSPLHF. The CDR3 coding sequence is TGTGCCAGCAGTTACTCAGGACCACCCGTGGACTATAATTCACCCCTCCACTTT.

The gene calls are TRBV4-1 and TRBJ1-1, with D uncertain. The germline gives CDR1 MGHRA, CDR2 YSYEKL. Trimming took 4 bases from V and 5 from J, leaving 11 bases between them. The CDR3 is 13 residues long. Here the CDR3 DNA reads TGCGCCAGCAGCCCCGGACTGGAGACTGAAGCTTTCTTT. This sequence encodes CASSPGLETEAFF.

Of note for this clonotype: This CDR3 is missing its conserved last phenylalanine or tryptophan, likely due to a read error. The J gene is TRBJ1-1, the V gene TRBV7-4; no firm D call. Germline-derived CDR1 and CDR2 are SGHVT and SQSDAQ. CDR3 length equals 12 residues. V dropped 5 bases and J dropped 8 bases, with 12 bases sitting between them. CDR3 residues: CASSPPPREAFL. CDR3 in DNA: TGTGCCAGCAGCCCCCCCCCACGGGAAGCTTTCCTT.

In its sample, this clonotype was seen a few times. The DNA is left out, because the CDR3 cannot be placed on it with certainty; the CDR3 is given as TCRdb lists it. V gene TRBV7-5 combines with J gene TRBJ2-3; TRBD1, as called in the table, went unchecked against the DNA. TRBV7-5 is labeled a pseudogene. Ends included, the CDR3 has 19 residues. The CDR3 is CISVSEAPGGRDGTDTQYF.

This clonotype appeared once. The chain joins TRBV18 to TRBJ1-1; D gene ambiguous. The V gene's germline CDR1 is KGHSH and CDR2 LQKENI. The CDR3 is 14 amino acids. V was shortened by 3 bases and J by 1 base, with 9 bases between the two germline ends. The CDR3: CASSPSFGNTEAFF. The CDR3 DNA reads TGTGCCAGCTCACCTAGTTTCGGGAACACTGAAGCTTTCTTT.

This clonotype was picked up a small number of times. CDR3 bases: TGTGCCGCACAGAGGACAGGGGCCGATGAGCAGTTCTTC. This translates into CAAQRTGADEQFF. The chain employs TRBV7-9 and TRBJ2-1, with 9 positions matching TRBD1. V shed 11 bases, J shed 8 bases, and the junction held 10 bases outside the gene matches. The CDR3 is 13 residues long. The germline CDR1 and CDR2 sequences are SEHNR and FQNEAQ (reference sequence).

The chain couples TRBV9 to TRBJ2-2; maybe TRBD1 (6 bases). The CDR3 is 16 amino acids. The germline V and J ends were trimmed by 4 bases and 1 base, with 14 bases remaining between them. The germline CDR1 and CDR2 sequences are SGDLS and YYNGEE. The CDR3 sequence is CASSPIGTKNTGELFF. The CDR3 DNA is TGTGCCAGCAGCCCGATCGGGACAAAGAACACCGGGGAGCTGTTTTTT.

The chain uses TRBV27 and TRBJ2-1, with TRBD1 matching over 7 bases. The CDR3 has 14 amino acids. V lost 7 bases to trimming and J lost 3 bases; unmatched junction nucleotides: 6. Germline CDR1 MNHEY, CDR2 SMNVEV (reference sequence). The CDR3 protein is CASMEGGLYNEQFF. CDR3 coding DNA: TGTGCCAGCATGGAAGGGGGCCTCTACAATGAGCAGTTCTTC.

There are many counts of this clonotype. The rearrangement joins TRBV7-8 to TRBJ1-2; TRBD1 matches at 8 bases. The CDR3 is made up of 17 amino acids. V lost 0 bases to trimming and J lost 1 base; unmatched junction nucleotides: 7. Germline CDR1 and CDR2: SGHVS and FQNEAQ. The CDR3 sequence is CASSLAGTGAYNYGYTF. In DNA, the CDR3 is TGTGCCAGCAGCTTAGCCGGGACAGGTGCCTATAACTATGGCTACACCTTC.

A few counts support this clonotype. The chain carries TRBV6-2 or TRBV6-3 and TRBJ2-1; unclear D gene. The CDR3 has 16 residues. Trimming shortened V by 2 bases and J by 1 base, and 12 bases separated the two germline ends. Looked up from germline, CDR1 is MNHEY and CDR2 is SVGEGT. CDR3 DNA sequence: TGTGCCAGCAGTTACCATGGGCGCGTTTCCTACAATGAGCAGTTCTTC. This encodes CASSYHGRVSYNEQFF.

This rearrangement joins TRBV4-3 to TRBJ2-7, with 10 nucleotides matching TRBD1. From germline, CDR1 is LGHNA and CDR2 YSLEER. CDR3 length equals 17 residues. The V segment lost 1 base and the J segment 2 bases; nucleotides outside the gene matches: 8. The DNA for the CDR3 is TGCGCCAGCAGCCAAGGCGGGACAGGGGAGAGAACCTACGAGCAGTACTTC. Its translation: CASSQGGTGERTYEQYF.